The sequence of this T cell receptor (beta chain) was determined in a study of OX40 agonist ivuxolimab in advanced cancers. TCRdb keeps only in-frame clones here, not all; method: immunoSEQ multiplex PCR. The repertoire consists of roughly 92,000 clones, with around 91% occurring once and the leading ten covering 0.15% to 0.2%. The receptor comes from an adult with an advanced solid tumor such as melanoma, head and neck, liver or kidney cancer. The starting material was CD4+ or CD8+ T cells sorted from blood, obtained in a trial of the OX40 agonist ivuxolimab.

The CDR3, as DNA: TGTGCCAGCAGTGAATACGGGACACCGGCCCAGTACTTC. Translating it yields CASSEYGTPAQYF. This chain joins TRBV6-1 and TRBJ2-7; weak D call: TRBD1 (6 bases). Trimming removed 2 bases from V and 10 bases from J, with 15 bases in between. The CDR3 is 13 residues long. Germline loops: CDR1 MNHNS, CDR2 SASEGT.